Each of the 32 T cell receptor beta chains below was sequenced from the same sample in a study of pediatric ulcerative colitis. Clones were read by immunoSEQ multiplex PCR, and TCRdb kept only the in-frame ones, dropping some. The sample yields 4,500 to 6,000 clones, over 85% seen once. Sequencing was performed on blood. Every receptor here comes from a girl between 10 and 17 years old who was a control in a study of pediatric ulcerative colitis.

This chain connects TRBV15 to TRBJ2-5; D remains ambiguous. The germline V and J ends were trimmed by 1 base and 5 bases, with 8 bases remaining between them. Germline-derived CDR1 and CDR2 are LNHNV and YYDKDF (reference sequence). The CDR3 extends over 13 amino acids. CDR3 residues: CATSRGSWETQYF. The CDR3 DNA is TGTGCCACCAGCAGAGGGAGTTGGGAGACCCAGTACTTC. The variable domain in full, completed from reference TRBV15 and TRBJ2-5, reads DAMVIQNPRYQVTQFGKPVTLSCSQTLNHNVMYWYQQKSSQAPKLLFHYYDKDFNNEADTPDNFQSRRPNTSFCFLDIRSPGLGDTAMYLCATSRGSWETQYFGPGTRLLVL.

The chain joins TRBV27 to TRBJ2-1, with a weak D call TRBD2 (6 bases). The V gene's germline CDR1 is MNHEY and CDR2 SMNVEV (reference sequence). CDR3 length: 12 residues. V lost 8 bases, J lost 4 bases, and 9 bases lay in between. The CDR3 coding sequence is TGTGCCAGCGGGGACTTTTACAATGAGCAGTTCTTC. Translated, it gives CASGDFYNEQFF.

V gene TRBV5-1 combines with J gene TRBJ1-4; D possibly corresponds to TRBD1 (5 bases). The CDR3 consists of 15 residues. V lost 4 bases to trimming and J lost 8 bases, with 18 bases between them. Germline values: CDR1 SGHRS, CDR2 YFSETQ. CDR3 amino acids: CASSINGAGNEKLFF. The CDR3 nucleotides read TGCGCCAGCAGCATAAACGGGGCCGGGAACGAAAAACTGTTTTTT.

This rearrangement joins TRBV19 to TRBJ2-1; the match to TRBD2 covers 12 bases. CDR3 length: 16 amino acids. Germline-derived CDR1 and CDR2 are LNHDA and SQIVND (reference sequence). V lost 4 bases to trimming and J lost 0 bases; unmatched junction nucleotides: 1. CDR3 region: CASSRLAGASYNEQFF. CDR3 nucleotide sequence: TGTGCCAGTAGTAGACTAGCGGGAGCCTCCTACAATGAGCAGTTCTTC.

V gene TRBV15 combines with J gene TRBJ1-5; the match to TRBD1 covers 9 bases. Germline V gene lookup returns CDR1 LNHNV and CDR2 YYDKDF (reference sequence). Unmatched junction bases numbered 3, after V lost 2 bases and J lost 4 bases. This CDR3 region has 15 residues. CDR3 DNA sequence: TGTGCCACCAGCAGAAGGACAGGGGATAATCAGCCCCAGCATTTT. Its protein product is CATSRRTGDNQPQHF.

This chain joins TRBV7-8 and TRBJ2-5; D possibly uses TRBD1 or TRBD2 (5 bases each). The DNA end is a closer match to TRBJ2-7, so the J assignment may be wrong. CDR1 is SGHVS, CDR2 FQNEAQ, per germline. The CDR3 length is 13 residues. The CDR3 coding sequence is TGTGCCAGCAGCGGCCGGGACGGCTACGAGCAGTACTTC. Its translation is CASSGRDGYEQYF.

V gene TRBV30 combines with J gene TRBJ2-1; D call uncertain. CDR1 and CDR2 from the germline V gene are GTSNPN and SVGIG (reference sequence). The CDR3 has 14 amino acids. Between the trimmed V and J ends, which lost 0 bases and 8 bases, there was a span of 14 bases. CDR3 amino acids: CAWSVMTYTHEQFF. The CDR3 nucleotides are TGTGCCTGGAGTGTAATGACTTATACCCATGAGCAGTTCTTC.

The rearrangement uses TRBV18 and TRBJ2-3; no clear D gene. The V end was cut by 3 bases, the J end by 2 bases, with 12 bases between. This CDR3 contains 15 residues. Germline loops: CDR1 KGHSH, CDR2 LQKENI. This chain's CDR3 is CASSPGHSLTDTQYF. In DNA, the CDR3 is TGTGCCAGCTCACCGGGTCATAGTCTCACAGATACGCAGTATTTT.

The chain uses TRBV28 and TRBJ2-7; perhaps D is TRBD1 or TRBD2 (6 bases each). In germline, CDR1 is MDHEN, CDR2 SYDVKM. V lost 7 bases and J lost 2, with 18 bases in between. The CDR3 runs 15 residues. The DNA for the CDR3 is TGTGCCAGCACCCCGAGGGGGGACAACACCTACGAGCAGTACTTC. It translates to CASTPRGDNTYEQYF.

The chain links TRBV19 to TRBJ1-2; TRBD1 is a possible D gene (5 bases). V gave up 7 bases and J gave up 0 bases, with 15 bases separating them. The length of the CDR3 is 15 residues. Looked up from germline, CDR1 is LNHDA and CDR2 is SQIVND (reference sequence). The CDR3 DNA follows: TGTGCCAGTAACGATTGGACACTGGCTAACTATGGCTACACCTTC. Its translation is CASNDWTLANYGYTF.

The chain has TRBV6-6 and TRBJ2-7, with D perhaps matching TRBD1 (6 bases). CDR3 length: 14 residues. Between the trimmed V and J ends, which lost 6 bases and 2 bases, there was a span of 14 bases. Germline V gene data show CDR1 as MNHNY and CDR2 as SVGAGI (reference sequence). The CDR3 DNA reads TGTGCCAGCAGAAAGGGACAACCGCCCTACGAGCAGTACTTC. Amino acid sequence: CASRKGQPPYEQYF.

The V call is TRBV19, the J call TRBJ2-7; tentatively, D is TRBD1 or TRBD2 (6 bases each). The CDR3 runs to 14 residues. Germline V lookup: CDR1 LNHDA, CDR2 SQIVND (reference sequence). V lost 4 bases to trimming and J lost 3 bases, with 13 bases between them. CDR3: CASSTLGGRYEQYF. CDR3 sequence (DNA): TGTGCCAGTAGTACCCTCGGGGGCCGCTACGAGCAGTACTTC.

The V and J genes are TRBV6-1 and TRBJ1-6; unclear D gene. V was trimmed by 6 bases and J by 5 bases, leaving 11 bases between them. Germline assignment: CDR1 MNHNS and CDR2 SASEGT. The CDR3 contains 14 residues. CDR3 sequence reads: CASRQGSNNSPLHF. The CDR3 DNA reads as TGTGCCAGCAGACAAGGGAGCAATAATTCACCCCTCCACTTT.

This clone was detected a few times. The chain couples TRBV27 to TRBJ1-5; TRBD1 is a possible D gene (5 bases). Germline CDR1 is MNHEY and CDR2 is SMNVEV (reference sequence). V lost 3 bases and J lost 1, with 7 bases in between. The CDR3 extends over 14 amino acids. CDR3 amino acids: CASSFRVSNQPQHF. The CDR3 DNA reads as TGTGCCAGCAGTTTCAGGGTGAGCAATCAGCCCCAGCATTTT.

The V gene is TRBV27, the J gene TRBJ1-5; TRBD1 aligns across 7 bases. This CDR3 contains 13 residues. The V gene end was trimmed by 4 bases and the J gene end by 4 bases; junction bases not matched to a gene: 1. Germline CDR1 reads MNHEY; CDR2 reads SMNVEV (reference sequence). Written as DNA, the CDR3 is TGTGCCAGCAGTTGGGACAGAAATCAGCCCCAGCATTTT. This codes for CASSWDRNQPQHF.

J is TRBJ1-1 and V is TRBV6-4; the D is unclear. V gave up 5 bases and J gave up 0 bases, with 7 bases separating them. This CDR3 is built from 13 residues. Germline CDR1 is MRHNA and CDR2 is SNTAGT. The DNA of the CDR3 is TGTGCCAGCAGTCCAAGTTTGAACACTGAAGCTTTCTTT. Translation gives CASSPSLNTEAFF.

The chain uses TRBV10-3 and TRBJ2-2, with 9 nucleotides matching TRBD2. The germline V gene encodes CDR1 ENHRY and CDR2 SYGVKD. J was trimmed by 5 bases and V by 2 bases; bases with no gene match: 9. The CDR3 has 17 residues. The CDR3 region is CAISELGGRAGTGELFF. The CDR3 nucleotides read TGTGCCATCAGTGAGCTGGGCGGGAGGGCCGGAACCGGGGAGCTGTTTTTT.

This clone was counted a few times. The chain has TRBV28 and TRBJ1-1; D uncertain. The germline gives CDR1 MDHEN, CDR2 SYDVKM. The CDR3 contains 11 residues. Trimming pared 5 bases from V and 2 bases from J, leaving 3 bases between. Here the CDR3 reads CASSTNTEAFF. The CDR3 DNA sequence: TGTGCCAGCAGTACTAACACTGAAGCTTTCTTT.

The CDR3 DNA reads TGCGCCAGCAGCTTGAGGGAATCCTACGAGCAGTACTTC. Its protein is CASSLRESYEQYF. The chain carries TRBV5-1 and TRBJ2-7; unclear D gene. Germline V lookup: CDR1 SGHRS, CDR2 YFSETQ. The CDR3 loop spans 13 amino acids. V lost 1 base and J 1 base, leaving 6 bases between the germline ends.

The gene calls are TRBV21-1 and TRBJ1-1; the table gives TRBD1 as D, unverified against the DNA. TRBV21-1 is described as a pseudogene. The CDR3 extends over 14 amino acids. CDR3 region: CASSKAGQSTEAFF. The CDR3 DNA follows: TGTGCCAGCAGCAAAGCTGGCCAAAGCACTGAAGCTTTCTTT.

The chain is built from TRBV5-1 and TRBJ1-2; D remains unclear. Germline V lookup: CDR1 SGHRS, CDR2 YFSETQ. The V end was cut by 1 base, the J end by 2 bases, with 9 bases between. The CDR3 is made up of 14 amino acids. CDR3 loop: CASSLLMANYGYTF. In nucleotides, the CDR3 is TGCGCCAGCAGCTTGTTAATGGCGAACTATGGCTACACCTTC.

This clone has just one count. V is TRBV4-2 and J is TRBJ2-5, with 8 bases that match TRBD2. Trimming at V came to 0 bases and at J to 5 bases, leaving 5 bases not matched to a gene. Germline CDR1 LGHNA, CDR2 YNFKEQ. The CDR3 is 15 amino acids. The CDR3 sequence: CASSQEAGVWETQYF. The CDR3 DNA reads TGTGCCAGCAGCCAAGAAGCGGGAGTTTGGGAGACCCAGTACTTC.

The rearrangement links TRBV19 to TRBJ1-1, with TRBD1 matching over 8 bases. Germline CDR1 and CDR2: LNHDA and SQIVND (reference sequence). This CDR3 has 14 amino acids. V was pared by 4 bases and J by 6 bases, with 7 bases of the junction left unmatched. CDR3 DNA: TGTGCCAGTAGTACCCGGACAGGGAGATCTGAAGCTTTCTTT. It yields the protein CASSTRTGRSEAFF.

This rearrangement joins TRBV11-2 to TRBJ2-2, with TRBD2 matching 11 bases. With V trimmed by 5 bases and J by 2 bases, 4 bases remained unmatched. Germline CDR1 is SGHAT and CDR2 is FQNNGV. The CDR3 sequence is 16 residues long. CDR3 nucleotides: TGTGCCAGCAGCACGACTAGCGGGATTAACACCGGGGAGCTGTTTTTT. It yields the protein CASSTTSGINTGELFF.

This clone was counted a single time. This sequence joins TRBV7-9 and TRBJ2-3; maybe TRBD2 (5 bases). CDR1 is SEHNR, CDR2 FQNEAQ, per germline (reference sequence). V shed 6 bases and J shed 2 bases, with 15 bases lying between them. The CDR3 covers 15 residues. The chain's CDR3 is CASSPGGYPTDTQYF. The CDR3 DNA reads TGTGCCAGCAGTCCAGGAGGTTACCCCACAGATACGCAGTATTTT.

This chain uses TRBV4-3 with TRBJ2-5; possibly TRBD2 for D (5 bases). Germline V gives CDR1 LGHNA, CDR2 YSLEER. Deletions cut 1 base from V and 4 bases from J, with 16 bases between. The CDR3 is 16 amino acids. In DNA, the CDR3 is TGCGCCAGCAGCCAAGGTCGGGGTGGGGTGAGAGAGACCCAGTACTTC. It specifies CASSQGRGGVRETQYF.

The V gene is TRBV7-9, the J gene TRBJ2-3; 8 positions match TRBD1. The V segment lost 4 bases and the J segment 1 base; nucleotides outside the gene matches: 4. Per germline, CDR1 SEHNR and CDR2 FQNEAQ (reference sequence). This CDR3 has 15 residues. The CDR3 region has the DNA TGTGCCAGCAGCTACCAGACAGGGGGCACAGATACGCAGTATTTT. It encodes CASSYQTGGTDTQYF.

The chain has TRBV9 and TRBJ1-2; D remains unclear. Germline CDR1 reads SGDLS; CDR2 reads YYNGEE. The CDR3 totals 12 residues. With 3 bases removed from V and 3 bases from J, the gap between germline ends came to 6 bases. The CDR3 DNA follows: TGTGCCAGCAGCGGGAGGGACTATGGCTACACCTTC. Its translation is CASSGRDYGYTF.

The chain carries TRBV4-3 and TRBJ2-1; 7 nucleotides agree with TRBD1. Losses at the gene ends were 0 bases for V and 1 base for J; bases not matched to a gene: 0. CDR1 and CDR2 from the germline V gene are LGHNA and YSLEER. This CDR3 contains 15 residues. CDR3 DNA sequence: TGCGCCAGCAGCCAAGAACAGGGGTCCTACAATGAGCAGTTCTTC. It specifies CASSQEQGSYNEQFF.

A few counts support this clone. The chain combines TRBV10-3 with TRBJ2-7, with D possibly being TRBD2 (5 bases). This CDR3 comprises 14 residues. V was cut by 2 bases and J by 4 bases, with 12 bases left in between. CDR1 and CDR2 (germline): ENHRY, SYGVKD. The DNA of the CDR3 is TGTGCCATCAGTGAGGGTCCTAGCCCATACGAGCAGTACTTC. It encodes CAISEGPSPYEQYF.

This clone was observed a handful of times. The chain joins TRBV19 to TRBJ1-5; D possibly corresponds to TRBD1 (6 bases). The CDR3 is made up of 14 amino acids. Germline CDR1 and CDR2: LNHDA and SQIVND (reference sequence). Trimming removed 5 bases at V and 4 bases at J, with 12 bases between. CDR3 DNA sequence: TGTGCCAGTAGTGGGGACATGGGGAATCAGCCCCAGCATTTT. Translating gives CASSGDMGNQPQHF.

The V call is TRBV28, the J call TRBJ2-1; D may be TRBD2 (6 bases). Deletions cut 6 bases from V and 0 bases from J, with 9 bases between. This CDR3 is 14 amino acids long. CDR1 and CDR2 from the germline V gene are MDHEN and SYDVKM. CDR3 nucleotides: TGTGCCAGCAGGGCGGGGAGCTCCTACAATGAGCAGTTCTTC. This translates into CASRAGSSYNEQFF.